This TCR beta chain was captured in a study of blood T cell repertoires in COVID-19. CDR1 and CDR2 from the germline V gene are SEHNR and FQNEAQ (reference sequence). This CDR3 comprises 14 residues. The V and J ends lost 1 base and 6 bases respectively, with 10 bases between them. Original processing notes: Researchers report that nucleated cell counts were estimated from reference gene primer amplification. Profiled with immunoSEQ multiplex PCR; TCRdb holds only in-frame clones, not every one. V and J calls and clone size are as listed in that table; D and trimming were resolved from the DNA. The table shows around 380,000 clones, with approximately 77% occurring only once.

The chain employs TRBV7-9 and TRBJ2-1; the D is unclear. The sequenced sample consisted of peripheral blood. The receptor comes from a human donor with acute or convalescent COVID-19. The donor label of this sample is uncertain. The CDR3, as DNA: TGTGCCAGCAGCTTAGGAGGCCGGAGCAATGAGCAGTTCTTC. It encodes CASSLGGRSNEQFF.